The rows below give T cell receptor beta chains drawn from one sample of a study of blood T cell repertoires in COVID-19. Profiled with immunoSEQ multiplex PCR; TCRdb holds only in-frame clones, not every one. Among about 180,000 clones listed, around 84% were seen once. Material: peripheral blood. The receptors originated from a man in his fifties or sixties with active or convalescent COVID-19. CDR3s include the opening cysteine and the closing phenylalanine or tryptophan. A D gene is named only where the DNA matches it firmly. For some rows the clone size is stated as once, few or many, or as a class when expanded; others skip it.

CDR3,DNA,size,J,V,D
CSVEIGSLRTEAFF,TGCAGCGTTGAAATAGGTAGCCTGAGGACTGAAGCTTTCTTT,-,TRBJ1-1,TRBV29-1,-
CASSLRGGNEQYF,TGTGCCAGCAGCTTAAGGGGGGGGAACGAGCAGTACTTC,-,TRBJ2-7,TRBV5-4,-
CASTPGTVTGELFF,TGCGCCAGCACACCGGGAACCGTAACCGGGGAGCTGTTTTTT,-,TRBJ2-2,TRBV5-1,-
CASSGDRGIDIGELFF,TGCGCCAGCAGCGGGGACAGGGGAATTGATATCGGGGAGCTGTTTTTT,-,TRBJ2-2,TRBV5-1,TRBD1
CSVRGTLNTEAFF,TGCAGCGTAAGAGGGACATTGAACACTGAAGCTTTCTTT,-,TRBJ1-1,TRBV29-1,-
CASSYISTYEQYF,TGTGCCAGCAGTTACATATCTACCTACGAGCAGTACTTC,-,TRBJ2-7,TRBV6-2/TRBV6-3,-
CASSIEDRGVYEQYF,TGTGCCAGCAGCATAGAGGACAGGGGAGTCTACGAGCAGTACTTC,-,TRBJ2-7,TRBV5-6,TRBD1
CASSRLAGVGSYEQYF,TGTGCCAGCAGCCGCCTAGCGGGAGTGGGTTCCTACGAGCAGTACTTC,-,TRBJ2-7,TRBV6-2/TRBV6-3,TRBD2
CASSLTGQYNSPLHF,TGTGCCAGCTCACTTACGGGACAGTATAATTCACCCCTCCACTTT,once,TRBJ1-6,TRBV18,TRBD1
CASSRRLQGEETQYF,TGTGCCAGCAGCCGTAGGCTTCAGGGGGAAGAGACCCAGTACTTC,-,TRBJ2-5,TRBV13,TRBD1
CASSLGLNNEQFF,TGTGCCAGCAGCTTAGGTCTTAACAATGAGCAGTTCTTC,-,TRBJ2-1,TRBV7-8,-
CASSYASFNQPQHF,TGTGCCAGCAGTTACGCCAGTTTTAATCAGCCCCAGCATTTT,-,TRBJ1-5,TRBV6-2/TRBV6-3,-
CASSYGPGQTHEKLFF,TGTGCCAGCAGTTACGGGCCGGGACAGACCCATGAAAAACTGTTTTTT,few,TRBJ1-4,TRBV6-2/TRBV6-3,TRBD1
CATLDRTNTGELFF,TGTGCCACCCTAGACAGGACGAACACCGGGGAGCTGTTTTTT,-,TRBJ2-2,TRBV19,-
CASSIDSTGLGGYTF,TGTGCCAGTAGTATAGACAGTACAGGGCTTGGTGGCTACACCTTC,-,TRBJ1-2,TRBV19,-
CASSGQGNQPQHF,TGTGCCAGCAGCGGACAGGGGAATCAGCCCCAGCATTTT,-,TRBJ1-5,TRBV2,TRBD1
CAISRVFGQPQHF,TGTGCCATCTCACGGGTTTTCGGTCAGCCCCAGCATTTT,-,TRBJ1-5,TRBV10-3,-
CASSQRGGDSSYEQYF,TGTGCCAGCAGCCAGCGGGGGGGAGATAGCTCCTACGAGCAGTACTTC,-,TRBJ2-7,TRBV11-3,TRBD2
CASSLGRTPNTEAFF,TGTGCCAGTAGTCTAGGACGGACTCCGAACACTGAAGCTTTCTTT,-,TRBJ1-1,TRBV19,-
CASSLASRQGEQFF,TGTGCCAGCAGCTTAGCCTCCCGGCAGGGTGAGCAGTTCTTC,-,TRBJ2-1,TRBV7-8,-
CATSGTGTEAFF,TGTGCCACCAGTGGGACAGGGACTGAAGCTTTCTTT,-,TRBJ1-1,TRBV24-1,TRBD1
CASSLDPSRQGGGYTF,TGTGCCAGCAGCTTGGACCCATCCCGGCAGGGAGGCGGCTACACCTTC,few,TRBJ1-2,TRBV5-4,-
CATSRDSRGYYGYTF,TGTGCCACCAGCAGAGATTCACGAGGATACTATGGCTACACCTTC,-,TRBJ1-2,TRBV15,-
CASRIQGLNYGYTF,TGTGCCAGCAGGATACAGGGGCTGAACTATGGCTACACCTTC,-,TRBJ1-2,TRBV6-1,TRBD1
CASSRTEISTQYF,TGTGCCAGCAGCAGGACAGAAATCAGTACGCAGTATTTT,few,TRBJ2-3,TRBV27,-
CASSFQTSGGADTQYF,TGTGCCAGCAGCTTTCAGACTAGCGGGGGTGCAGATACGCAGTATTTT,-,TRBJ2-3,TRBV7-2,TRBD2
CASSQERRQGLYSNQPQHF,TGCGCCAGCAGCCAAGAAAGGAGGCAAGGGCTATATAGCAATCAGCCCCAGCATTTT,-,TRBJ1-5,TRBV4-3,-
CASSPRSEKLFF,TGTGCCAGCAGCCCAAGGAGTGAAAAACTGTTTTTT,-,TRBJ1-4,TRBV7-8,-
CAISESGGPQTQYF,TGTGCCATCAGTGAGAGCGGGGGCCCGCAGACCCAGTACTTC,-,TRBJ2-5,TRBV10-3,TRBD2
CASSSRVTGNTIYF,TGTGCCAGCAGTTCCCGGGTAACTGGAAACACCATATATTTT,-,TRBJ1-3,TRBV6-2/TRBV6-3,-
CASSPFPPPATEAFF,TGTGCCAGCAGTCCCTTCCCCCCTCCTGCGACTGAAGCTTTCTTT,-,TRBJ1-1,TRBV6-2/TRBV6-3,-
CATSRDTGGATGELFF,TGTGCCACCAGCAGAGATACAGGGGGTGCCACCGGGGAGCTGTTTTTT,-,TRBJ2-2,TRBV15,TRBD1
CASSTTSAPGGKNIQYF,TGTGCCAGCAGCACGACTAGCGCACCCGGTGGCAAAAACATTCAGTACTTC,-,TRBJ2-4,TRBV7-2,TRBD2
CSAAGNSPLHF,TGCAGTGCAGCGGGGAATTCACCCCTCCACTTT,-,TRBJ1-6,TRBV20-1,-
CASSLGPAAITDTQYF,TGTGCCAGCAGCTTAGGGCCAGCGGCGATCACAGATACGCAGTATTTT,once,TRBJ2-3,TRBV11-3,-
CASSYGSGGSYEQYF,TGTGCCAGCAGTTACGGCTCAGGGGGCTCCTACGAGCAGTACTTC,-,TRBJ2-7,TRBV6-5,TRBD1
CASSVGQPNTEAFF,TGCGCCAGCAGCGTGGGACAACCGAACACTGAAGCTTTCTTT,-,TRBJ1-1,TRBV5-1,-
CASSQDRAGRGYTF,TGCGCCAGCAGCCAGGACAGGGCGGGAAGGGGCTACACCTTC,-,TRBJ1-2,TRBV4-3,TRBD1
CASSPQGQGRYEQYF,TGCGCCAGCAGCCCGCAGGGGCAGGGGCGGTACGAGCAGTACTTC,-,TRBJ2-7,TRBV5-1,-
CASSLSGTPLNQPQHF,TGCGCCAGCAGCCTTTCCGGGACTCCTCTTAATCAGCCCCAGCATTTT,-,TRBJ1-5,TRBV4-1,-
CSVRAGTGPNTEAFF,TGCAGCGTAAGAGCCGGGACAGGGCCCAACACTGAAGCTTTCTTT,-,TRBJ1-1,TRBV29-1,TRBD1
CASSLAYGADSGNTIYF,TGTGCCAGCAGCTTAGCGTACGGAGCCGACTCTGGAAACACCATATATTTT,-,TRBJ1-3,TRBV7-8,-
CASRNTGTEYSPLHF,TGTGCCAGCAGGAATACCGGGACAGAGTATTCACCCCTCCACTTT,-,TRBJ1-6,TRBV2,TRBD1
CASSTARQGSYEQYF,TGTGCCAGCAGCACCGCCCGACAGGGGTCCTACGAGCAGTACTTC,-,TRBJ2-7,TRBV5-4,TRBD1